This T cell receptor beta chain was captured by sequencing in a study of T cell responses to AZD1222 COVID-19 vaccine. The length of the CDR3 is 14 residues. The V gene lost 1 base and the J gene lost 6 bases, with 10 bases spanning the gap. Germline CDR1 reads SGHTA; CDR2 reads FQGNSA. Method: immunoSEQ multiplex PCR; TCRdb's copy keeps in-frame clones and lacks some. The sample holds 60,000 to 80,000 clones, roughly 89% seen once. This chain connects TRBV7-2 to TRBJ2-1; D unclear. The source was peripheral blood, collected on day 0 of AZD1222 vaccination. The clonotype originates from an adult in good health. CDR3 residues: CASSLEISSNEQFF. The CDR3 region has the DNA TGTGCCAGCAGCTTAGAGATCAGCAGCAATGAGCAGTTCTTC.